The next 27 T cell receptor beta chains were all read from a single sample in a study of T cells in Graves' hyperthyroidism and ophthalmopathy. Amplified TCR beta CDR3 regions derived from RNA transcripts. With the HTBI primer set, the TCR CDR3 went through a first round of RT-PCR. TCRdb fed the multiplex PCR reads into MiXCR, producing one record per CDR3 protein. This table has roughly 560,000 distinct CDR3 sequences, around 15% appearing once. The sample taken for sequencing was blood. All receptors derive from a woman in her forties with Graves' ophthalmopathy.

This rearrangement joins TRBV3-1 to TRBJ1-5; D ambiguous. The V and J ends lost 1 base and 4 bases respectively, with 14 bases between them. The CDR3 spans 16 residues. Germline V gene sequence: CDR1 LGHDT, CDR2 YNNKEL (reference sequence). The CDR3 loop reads CASSQGRRAGNQPQHF. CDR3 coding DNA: TGTGCCAGCAGCCAAGGGCGGCGGGCGGGAAATCAGCCCCAGCATTTT.

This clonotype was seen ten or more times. CDR3 amino acids: CASSLPLYRGGKNTEAFF. The CDR3 DNA is TGTGCCAGCAGCCTGCCTCTTTACAGGGGCGGCAAGAACACTGAAGCTTTCTTT. This chain uses TRBV12-3 or TRBV12-4 with TRBJ1-1; TRBD1 matches 7 bases. Trimming removed 6 bases from V and 1 base from J; junction bases left unmatched: 17. This CDR3 has 18 residues.

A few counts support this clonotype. The CDR3: CASSSGTRYYEQYF. Here the CDR3 DNA reads TGTGCCAGCAGCTCCGGGACTAGGTACTACGAGCAGTACTTC. The gene calls are TRBV5-6 and TRBJ2-7, with 8 bases matching TRBD2. This CDR3 is 14 amino acids long. The V and J ends lost 3 bases and 3 bases, in that order; junction bases with no gene match: 5. The germline V gene encodes CDR1 SGHDT and CDR2 YYEEEE. Based on the CDR3 plus reference TRBV5-6 and TRBJ2-7, the full variable domain is DAGVTQSPTHLIKTRGQQVTLRCSPKSGHDTVSWYQQALGQGPQFIFQYYEEEERQRGNFPDRFSGHQFPNYSSELNVNALLLGDSALYLCASSSGTRYYEQYFGPGTRLTVT.

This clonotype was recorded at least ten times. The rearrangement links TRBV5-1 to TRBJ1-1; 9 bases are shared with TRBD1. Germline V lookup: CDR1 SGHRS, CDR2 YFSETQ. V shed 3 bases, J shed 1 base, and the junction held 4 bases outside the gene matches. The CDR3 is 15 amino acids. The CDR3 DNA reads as TGCGCCAGCAGCTCCCGGACAGGGGAGAACACTGAAGCTTTCTTT. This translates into CASSSRTGENTEAFF. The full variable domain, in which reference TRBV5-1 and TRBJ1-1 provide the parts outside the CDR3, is KAGVTQTPRYLIKTRGQQVTLSCSPISGHRSVSWYQQTPGQGLQFLFEYFSETQRNKGNFPGRFSGRQFSNSRSEMNVSTLELGDSALYLCASSSRTGENTEAFFGQGTRLTVV.

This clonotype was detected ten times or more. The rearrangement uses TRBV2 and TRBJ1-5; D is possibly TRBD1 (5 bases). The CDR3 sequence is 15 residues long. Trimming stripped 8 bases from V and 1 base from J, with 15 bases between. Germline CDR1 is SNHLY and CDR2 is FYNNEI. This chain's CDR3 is CASQAHRQSNQPQHF. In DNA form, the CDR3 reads TGTGCCAGCCAAGCGCATAGACAGAGCAATCAGCCCCAGCATTTT. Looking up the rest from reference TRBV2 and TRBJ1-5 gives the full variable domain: EPEVTQTPSHQVTQMGQEVILRCVPISNHLYFYWYRQILGQKVEFLVSFYNNEISEKSEIFDDQFSVERPDGSNFTLKIRSTKLEDSAMYFCASQAHRQSNQPQHFGDGTRLSIL.

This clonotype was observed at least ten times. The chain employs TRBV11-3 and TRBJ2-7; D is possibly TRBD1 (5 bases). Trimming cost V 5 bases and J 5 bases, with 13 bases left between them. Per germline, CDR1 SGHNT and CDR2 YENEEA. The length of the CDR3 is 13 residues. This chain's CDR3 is CASSMLRGDEQYF. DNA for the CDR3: TGTGCCAGCAGCATGTTAAGGGGCGACGAGCAGTACTTC.

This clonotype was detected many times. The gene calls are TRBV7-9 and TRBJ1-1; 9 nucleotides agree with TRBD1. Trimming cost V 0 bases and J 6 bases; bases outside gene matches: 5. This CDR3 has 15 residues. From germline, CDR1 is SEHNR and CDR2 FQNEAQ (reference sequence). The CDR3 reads CASSLARGQGAEAFF. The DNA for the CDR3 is TGTGCCAGCAGCTTAGCGCGGGGACAGGGTGCTGAAGCTTTCTTT.

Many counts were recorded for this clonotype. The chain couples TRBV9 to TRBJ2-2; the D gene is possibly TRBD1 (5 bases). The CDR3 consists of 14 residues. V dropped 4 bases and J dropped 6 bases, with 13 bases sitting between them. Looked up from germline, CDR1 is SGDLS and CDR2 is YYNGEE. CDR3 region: CASSPRGFSGELFF. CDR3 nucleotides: TGTGCCAGCAGCCCAAGGGGTTTCTCCGGGGAGCTGTTTTTT.

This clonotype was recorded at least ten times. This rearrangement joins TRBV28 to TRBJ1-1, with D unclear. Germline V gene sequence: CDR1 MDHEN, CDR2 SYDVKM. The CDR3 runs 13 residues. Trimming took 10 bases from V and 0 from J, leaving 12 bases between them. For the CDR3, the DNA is TGTGCCACCTTGGACCGGATGAACACTGAAGCTTTCTTT. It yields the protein CATLDRMNTEAFF.

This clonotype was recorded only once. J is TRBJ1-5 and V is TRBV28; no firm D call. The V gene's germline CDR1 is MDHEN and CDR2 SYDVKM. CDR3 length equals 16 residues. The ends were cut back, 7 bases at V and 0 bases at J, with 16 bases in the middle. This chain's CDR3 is CASIETPGSSNQPQHF. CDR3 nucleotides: TGTGCCAGCATAGAAACCCCCGGGAGTAGCAATCAGCCCCAGCATTTT. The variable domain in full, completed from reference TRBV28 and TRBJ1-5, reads DVKVTQSSRYLVKRTGEKVFLECVQDMDHENMFWYRQDPGLGLRLIYFSYDVKMKEKGDIPEGYSVSREKKERFSLILESASTNQTSMYLCASIETPGSSNQPQHFGDGTRLSIL.

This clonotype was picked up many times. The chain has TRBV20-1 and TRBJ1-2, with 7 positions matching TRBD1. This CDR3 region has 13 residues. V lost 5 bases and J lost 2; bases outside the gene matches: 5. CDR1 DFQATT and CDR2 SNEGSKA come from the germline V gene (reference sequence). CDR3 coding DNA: TGCAGTGCTCATACGACAGGGAACTATGGCTACACCTTC. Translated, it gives CSAHTTGNYGYTF.

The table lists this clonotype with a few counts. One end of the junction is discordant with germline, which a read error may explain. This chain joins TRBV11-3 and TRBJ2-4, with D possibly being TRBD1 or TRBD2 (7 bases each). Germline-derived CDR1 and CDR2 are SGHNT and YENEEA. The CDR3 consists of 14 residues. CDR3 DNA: TGTGCCAGCAGCAGACAGGGAGGGGGGAACATTCGGTACTTC. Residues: CASSRQGGGNIRYF.

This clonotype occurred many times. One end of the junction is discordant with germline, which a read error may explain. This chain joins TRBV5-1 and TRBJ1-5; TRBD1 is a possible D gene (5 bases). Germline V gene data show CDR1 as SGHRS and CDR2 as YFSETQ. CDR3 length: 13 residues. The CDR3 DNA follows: TGTGCCAGCAGTTTTGGGGGAGATCAGCCCCAGCATTTT. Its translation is CASSFGGDQPQHF.

The chain's CDR3 is CASSSRGVAYSYEQYF. CDR3 bases: TGTGCCAGCAGTTCCCGTGGAGTAGCGTACTCCTACGAGCAGTACTTC. The rearrangement uses TRBV6-5 and TRBJ2-7; D is perhaps TRBD2 (5 bases). Trimming cost V 4 bases and J 0 bases, with 16 bases left between them. This CDR3 region has 16 residues. Per the germline V gene, CDR1 is MNHEY and CDR2 is SVGAGI.

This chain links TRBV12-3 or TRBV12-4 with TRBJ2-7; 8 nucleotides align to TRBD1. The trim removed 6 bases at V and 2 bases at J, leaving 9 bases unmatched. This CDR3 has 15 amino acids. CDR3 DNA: TGTGCCAGCAGCCCAAGGACAGGGCCTACCTACGAGCAGTACTTC. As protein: CASSPRTGPTYEQYF.

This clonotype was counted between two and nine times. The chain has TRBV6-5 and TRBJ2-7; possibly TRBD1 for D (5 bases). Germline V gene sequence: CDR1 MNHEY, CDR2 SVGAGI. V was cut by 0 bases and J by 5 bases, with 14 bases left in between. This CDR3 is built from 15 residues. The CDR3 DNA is TGTGCCAGCAGTTACTCGGTCGTCTCAGGGAACGAGCAGTACTTC. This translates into CASSYSVVSGNEQYF.

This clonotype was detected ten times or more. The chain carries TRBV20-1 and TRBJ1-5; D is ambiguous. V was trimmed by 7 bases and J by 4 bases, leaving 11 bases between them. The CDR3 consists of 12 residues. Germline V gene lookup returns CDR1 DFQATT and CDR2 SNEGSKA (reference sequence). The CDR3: CSVQAPNQPQHF. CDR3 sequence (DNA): TGCAGTGTTCAGGCTCCAAATCAGCCCCAGCATTTT.

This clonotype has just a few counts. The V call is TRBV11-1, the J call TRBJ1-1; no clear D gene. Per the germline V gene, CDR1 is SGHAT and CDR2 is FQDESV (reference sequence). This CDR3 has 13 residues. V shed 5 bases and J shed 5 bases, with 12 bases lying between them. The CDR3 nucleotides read TGTGCCAGCAGCCCCCGCCTTCAAACTGAAGCTTTCTTT. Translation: CASSPRLQTEAFF.

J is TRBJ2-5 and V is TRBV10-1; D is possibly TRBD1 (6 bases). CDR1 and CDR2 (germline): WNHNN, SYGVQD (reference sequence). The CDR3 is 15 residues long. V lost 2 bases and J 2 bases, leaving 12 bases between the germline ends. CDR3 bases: TGCGCCAGCAGTGAGACGGGAAGGGGGCAAGAGACCCAGTACTTC. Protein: CASSETGRGQETQYF.

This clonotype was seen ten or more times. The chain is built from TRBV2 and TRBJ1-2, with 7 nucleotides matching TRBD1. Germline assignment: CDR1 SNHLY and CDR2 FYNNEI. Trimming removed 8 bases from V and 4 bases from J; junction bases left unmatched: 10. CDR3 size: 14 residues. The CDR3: CASELTRDSYGYTF. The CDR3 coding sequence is TGTGCCAGCGAACTAACCCGGGACAGCTATGGCTACACCTTC.

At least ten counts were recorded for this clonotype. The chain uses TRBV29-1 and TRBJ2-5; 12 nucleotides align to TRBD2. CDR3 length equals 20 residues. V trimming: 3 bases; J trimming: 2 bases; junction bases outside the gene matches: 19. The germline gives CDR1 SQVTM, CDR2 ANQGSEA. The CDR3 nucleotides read TGCAGCGTTGATGTAGTTCGGGGGACTAGCGGGCTATACGTACAAGAGACCCAGTACTTC. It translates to CSVDVVRGTSGLYVQETQYF. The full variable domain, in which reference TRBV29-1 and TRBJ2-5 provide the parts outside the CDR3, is SAVISQKPSRDICQRGTSLTIQCQVDSQVTMMFWYRQQPGQSLTLIATANQGSEATYESGFVIDKFPISRPNLTFSTLTVSNMSPEDSSIYLCSVDVVRGTSGLYVQETQYFGPGTRLLVL.

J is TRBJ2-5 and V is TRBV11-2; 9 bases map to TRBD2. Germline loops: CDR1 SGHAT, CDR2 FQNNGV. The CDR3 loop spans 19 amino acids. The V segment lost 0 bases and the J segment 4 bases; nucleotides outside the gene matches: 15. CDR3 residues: CASSLDYDGLAGNGETQYF. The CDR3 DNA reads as TGTGCCAGCAGCTTAGACTATGACGGCCTAGCGGGAAATGGAGAGACCCAGTACTTC.

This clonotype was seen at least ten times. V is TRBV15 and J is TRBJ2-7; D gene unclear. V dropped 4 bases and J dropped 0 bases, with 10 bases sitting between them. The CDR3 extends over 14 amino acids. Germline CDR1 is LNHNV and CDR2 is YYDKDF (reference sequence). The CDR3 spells CATSNLRGSYEQYF. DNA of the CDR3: TGTGCCACCAGCAACCTCCGCGGCTCCTACGAGCAGTACTTC. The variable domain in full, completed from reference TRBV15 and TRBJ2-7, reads DAMVIQNPRYQVTQFGKPVTLSCSQTLNHNVMYWYQQKSSQAPKLLFHYYDKDFNNEADTPDNFQSRRPNTSFCFLDIRSPGLGDTAMYLCATSNLRGSYEQYFGPGTRLTVT.

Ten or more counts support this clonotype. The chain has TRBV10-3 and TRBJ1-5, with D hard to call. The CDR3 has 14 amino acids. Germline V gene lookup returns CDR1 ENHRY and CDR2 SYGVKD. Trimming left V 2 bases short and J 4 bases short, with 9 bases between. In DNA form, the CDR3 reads TGTGCCATCAGTGAGATGGCATTTAATCAGCCCCAGCATTTT. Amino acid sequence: CAISEMAFNQPQHF.

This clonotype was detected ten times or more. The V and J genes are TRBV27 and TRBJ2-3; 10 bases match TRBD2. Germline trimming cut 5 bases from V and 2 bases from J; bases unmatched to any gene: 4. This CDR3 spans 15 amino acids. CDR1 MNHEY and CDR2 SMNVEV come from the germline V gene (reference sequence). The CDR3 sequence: CASSGGTSATDTQYF. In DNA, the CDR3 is TGTGCCAGCAGTGGGGGGACTAGCGCCACAGATACGCAGTATTTT.

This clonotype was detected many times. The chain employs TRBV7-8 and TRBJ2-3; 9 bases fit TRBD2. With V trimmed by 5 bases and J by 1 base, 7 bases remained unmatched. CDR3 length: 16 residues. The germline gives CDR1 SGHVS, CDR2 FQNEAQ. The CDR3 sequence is CASSHPAGGGTDTQYF. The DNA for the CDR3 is TGTGCCAGCAGCCATCCAGCGGGAGGAGGCACAGATACGCAGTATTTT.

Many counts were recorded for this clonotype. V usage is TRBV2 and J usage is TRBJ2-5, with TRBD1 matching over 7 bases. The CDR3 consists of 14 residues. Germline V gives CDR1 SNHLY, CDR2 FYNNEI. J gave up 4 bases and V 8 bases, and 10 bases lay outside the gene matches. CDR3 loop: CASGRDRFSETQYF. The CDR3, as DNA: TGTGCCAGCGGCCGGGACAGATTTTCAGAGACCCAGTACTTC.